The clone carrying this T cell receptor beta chain was observed a handful of times. This sample stems from a study of technical replicates of blood from a handful of donors. The data were produced by immunoSEQ multiplex PCR, yet TCRdb's version contains in-frame clones alone and is incomplete. The table includes about 75,000 clones, 90% to 95% detected once. Trimming took 1 base from V and 1 from J, leaving 8 bases between them. The CDR3 is 15 amino acids. The germline CDR1 and CDR2 sequences are LGHNA and YSLEER. Sequenced: T cells isolated from PBMCs. The sequence derives from a human donor in good health. Some clones in this sample may be carry-over from other donors' samples. The rearrangement uses TRBV4-3 and TRBJ2-1; D remains unclear. The CDR3 protein is CASSQGAASYNEQFF. For the CDR3, the DNA is TGCGCCAGCAGCCAAGGGGCAGCATCCTACAATGAGCAGTTCTTC.